Below, 27 T cell receptor beta chains from the same sample are listed, as sequenced in a study of beta chain features in type 1 diabetes. The authors reverse transcribed all of the isolated RNA, so sequencing captured expressed TCRB transcripts. Method: immunoSEQ multiplex PCR; TCRdb's copy keeps in-frame clones and lacks some. The data show just over 450,000 clones, over 25% seen once. Sequencing was done on a sample of naive CD4+ T cells from blood. These receptor sequences come from a man between 18 and 35 years old in good health.

The genes are TRBV30 and TRBJ1-5, with no clear D. The CDR3 contains 14 residues. With 0 bases removed from V and 3 bases from J, the gap between germline ends came to 9 bases. CDR1 is GTSNPN and CDR2 is SVGIG in the germline V gene (reference sequence). DNA for the CDR3: TGTGCCTGGAGTGTAACTGGGGTCAATCAGCCCCAGCATTTT. It translates to CAWSVTGVNQPQHF.

The J gene is TRBJ2-7, the V gene TRBV7-2, with 10 bases identical to TRBD2. Germline lookup yields CDR1 SGHTA and CDR2 FQGNSA. The CDR3 consists of 15 residues. V lost 3 bases and J lost 2; bases outside the gene matches: 4. The CDR3 bases are TGTGCCAGCAGCTTGGGACTAGCGTCGACCTACGAGCAGTACTTC. Its protein product is CASSLGLASTYEQYF. The full variable domain, in which reference TRBV7-2 and TRBJ2-7 provide the parts outside the CDR3, is GAGVSQSPSNKVTEKGKDVELRCDPISGHTALYWYRQSLGQGLEFLIYFQGNSAPDKSGLPSDRFSAERTGGSVSTLTIQRTQQEDSAVYLCASSLGLASTYEQYFGPGTRLTVT.

The rearrangement links TRBV30 to TRBJ1-4; D is undetermined. CDR1 is GTSNPN and CDR2 is SVGIG in the germline V gene (reference sequence). The CDR3 sequence is 14 residues long. The germline V and J ends were trimmed by 7 bases and 7 bases, with 19 bases remaining between them. CDR3 region: CAYGAGGSGEKLFF. In nucleotides, the CDR3 is TGTGCCTACGGAGCGGGCGGTTCTGGTGAAAAACTGTTTTTT.

This clone was seen only a few times. The chain uses TRBV30 and TRBJ2-2; D uncertain. The CDR3 is 15 residues long. Germline V gives CDR1 GTSNPN, CDR2 SVGIG (reference sequence). V shed 0 bases and J shed 4 bases, with 12 bases lying between them. This chain's CDR3 is CAWSVTQATTGELFF. The CDR3 coding sequence is TGTGCCTGGAGTGTAACGCAGGCGACCACCGGGGAGCTGTTTTTT.

This clone was detected a few times. This sequence joins TRBV29-1 and TRBJ2-1, with D possibly being TRBD1 (5 bases). The CDR3 runs 13 residues. Trimming cost V 4 bases and J 5 bases, with 12 bases left between them. Germline lookup yields CDR1 SQVTM and CDR2 ANQGSEA. CDR3 nucleotide sequence: TGCAGCGTTGCCGTGACAGCCGACAATGAGCAGTTCTTC. Translating it yields CSVAVTADNEQFF.

This clone occurred a few times. The rearrangement links TRBV4-2 to TRBJ2-7; 7 bases agree with TRBD1. Germline V gene lookup returns CDR1 LGHNA and CDR2 YNFKEQ. V lost 5 bases and J lost 7; bases outside the gene matches: 11. The CDR3 consists of 14 residues. CDR3: CASSIPGGAAEQYF. CDR3 coding DNA: TGTGCCAGCAGCATCCCAGGGGGTGCGGCTGAGCAGTACTTC.

The chain is built from TRBV7-2 and TRBJ2-1; D possibly corresponds to TRBD1 (5 bases). This CDR3 has 15 residues. V was pared by 4 bases and J by 0 bases, with 10 bases between. Germline V gene lookup returns CDR1 SGHTA and CDR2 FQGNSA. CDR3: CASSSQGSSYNEQFF. DNA for the CDR3: TGTGCCAGCAGCTCTCAGGGAAGCTCCTACAATGAGCAGTTCTTC.

This clone was recorded only once. V and J are TRBV19 and TRBJ2-1, with no clear D. The CDR3 contains 12 residues. V was trimmed by 3 bases and J by 9 bases, leaving 9 bases between them. CDR1 is LNHDA and CDR2 is SQIVND in the germline V gene (reference sequence). Written as DNA, the CDR3 is TGTGCCAGTAGTATTAGCTCCGGTGAGCAGTTCTTC. Protein sequence: CASSISSGEQFF.

This clone was counted only a few times. J is TRBJ2-7 and V is TRBV4-1, with TRBD2 as a possible D gene (5 bases). Germline loops: CDR1 MGHRA, CDR2 YSYEKL. CDR3 length equals 14 residues. Trimming removed 2 bases at V and 6 bases at J, with 14 bases between. The DNA for the CDR3 is TGCGCCAGCAGCCAACCTCAGGAGGCTGGCGAGCAGTACTTC. Its translation: CASSQPQEAGEQYF.

This chain links TRBV7-2 with TRBJ2-7; TRBD1 aligns across 7 bases. The CDR3 spans 14 residues. From germline, CDR1 is SGHTA and CDR2 FQGNSA. V trimming: 4 bases; J trimming: 3 bases; junction bases outside the gene matches: 6. CDR3 protein: CASSSYGTVYEQYF. CDR3 in DNA: TGTGCCAGCAGCTCCTACGGGACAGTCTACGAGCAGTACTTC.

This clone came up a few times. This CDR3 reads CSAIEWNIQYF. In nucleotides, the CDR3 is TGCAGTGCTATAGAGTGGAACATTCAGTACTTC. The rearrangement links TRBV20-1 to TRBJ2-4; D remains unclear. Germline values: CDR1 DFQATT, CDR2 SNEGSKA (reference sequence). V was clipped by 4 bases and J by 7 bases, with 8 bases between them. This CDR3 is built from 11 residues.

The chain couples TRBV4-3 to TRBJ2-4, with 12 bases that match TRBD1. The CDR3 runs 16 residues. V gave up 4 bases and J gave up 5 bases; unmatched junction bases: 6. Germline V gene lookup returns CDR1 LGHNA and CDR2 YSLEER. The CDR3 bases are TGCGCCAGCAGCCGAGGGACAGGGGGCGCCCAAAACATTCAGTACTTC. Protein sequence: CASSRGTGGAQNIQYF.

Only a few counts were recorded for this clone. Other nucleotide sequences from this sample produce the same CDR3. The rearrangement uses TRBV5-1 and TRBJ2-3; TRBD1 matches 8 bases. The CDR3 runs to 14 residues. From germline, CDR1 is SGHRS and CDR2 YFSETQ. The J segment lost 3 bases and the V segment lost 0 bases, leaving 0 bases of the junction unmatched. The CDR3 DNA follows: TGCGCCAGCAGCTTGGGGACAGGGACAGATACGCAGTATTTT. This sequence encodes CASSLGTGTDTQYF.

The chain employs TRBV5-4 and TRBJ2-3; 14 nucleotides agree with TRBD2. J was trimmed by 3 bases and V by 4 bases; bases with no gene match: 7. The length of the CDR3 is 17 residues. CDR1 is SGHNT, CDR2 YYREEE, per germline (reference sequence). For the CDR3, the DNA is TGTGCCAGCAGCACCGGGACTAGCGGGAGCTTAACAGATACGCAGTATTTT. This codes for CASSTGTSGSLTDTQYF. Combining the CDR3 with reference TRBV5-4 and TRBJ2-3 gives the whole variable domain ETGVTQSPTHLIKTRGQQVTLRCSSQSGHNTVSWYQQALGQGPQFIFQYYREEENGRGNFPPRFSGLQFPNYSSELNVNALELDDSALYLCASSTGTSGSLTDTQYFGPGTRLTVL.

The chain recombines TRBV4-2 with TRBJ2-1; 11 nucleotides line up with TRBD2. The CDR3 consists of 16 residues. J gave up 8 bases and V 0 bases, and 6 bases lay outside the gene matches. The germline V gene encodes CDR1 LGHNA and CDR2 YNFKEQ. In DNA form, the CDR3 reads TGTGCCAGCAGCCAAGATTTAACTAGCGGGGGCCATGAGCAGTTCTTC. It codes for CASSQDLTSGGHEQFF.

This chain uses TRBV5-1 with TRBJ1-1, with D tentatively TRBD1 (5 bases). This CDR3 contains 14 residues. The V gene's germline CDR1 is SGHRS and CDR2 YFSETQ. V was shortened by 1 base and J by 7 bases, with 14 bases between the two germline ends. CDR3 bases: TGCGCCAGCAGCTTGACCCCTGACAGAGATGAAGCTTTCTTT. As protein: CASSLTPDRDEAFF.

This chain connects TRBV9 to TRBJ2-7; 8 bases match TRBD2. This CDR3 is built from 15 residues. V lost 0 bases, J lost 2 bases, and 4 bases stayed unmatched. Germline lookup yields CDR1 SGDLS and CDR2 YYNGEE. The CDR3 DNA is TGTGCCAGCAGCGTAGAACTAGCGGAACCCTACGAGCAGTACTTC. The encoded protein is CASSVELAEPYEQYF.

J is TRBJ2-7 and V is TRBV6-5; D may correspond to TRBD1 or TRBD2 (5 bases each). V was cut by 6 bases and J by 0 bases, with 12 bases left in between. Germline CDR1 is MNHEY and CDR2 is SVGAGI. The CDR3 length is 14 residues. CDR3 bases: TGTGCCAGCAGCGACCGGGACGTCTCCTACGAGCAGTACTTC. This translates into CASSDRDVSYEQYF.

The V and J genes are TRBV7-9 and TRBJ1-1; TRBD1 is a possible D gene (5 bases). Trimming removed 3 bases at V and 6 bases at J, with 14 bases between. Germline V gives CDR1 SEHNR, CDR2 FQNEAQ (reference sequence). The CDR3 spans 14 residues. The CDR3 loop is CASSFGTDGPEAFF. For the CDR3, the DNA is TGTGCCAGCAGCTTCGGGACGGACGGACCTGAAGCTTTCTTT.

The chain recombines TRBV30 with TRBJ1-4, with 9 bases fitting TRBD1. J was trimmed by 8 bases and V by 7 bases; bases with no gene match: 8. The CDR3 consists of 13 residues. Germline V gives CDR1 GTSNPN, CDR2 SVGIG (reference sequence). The CDR3 coding sequence is TGTGCCTCCGGGGGACAGGGACGGGAAAAACTGTTTTTT. It translates to CASGGQGREKLFF.

This clone has more than one count but fewer than ten. The chain is built from TRBV5-1 and TRBJ2-1; D possibly matches TRBD1 or TRBD2 (5 bases each). Deletions cut 3 bases from V and 8 bases from J, with 15 bases between. This CDR3 is 14 amino acids long. Germline assignment: CDR1 SGHRS and CDR2 YFSETQ. The CDR3 loop reads CASSWDRTLDEQFF. The CDR3 coding sequence is TGCGCCAGCAGCTGGGACCGCACCTTAGATGAGCAGTTCTTC. Full variable domain (outside the CDR3, taken from reference TRBV5-1 and TRBJ2-1): KAGVTQTPRYLIKTRGQQVTLSCSPISGHRSVSWYQQTPGQGLQFLFEYFSETQRNKGNFPGRFSGRQFSNSRSEMNVSTLELGDSALYLCASSWDRTLDEQFFGPGTRLTVL.

Only a few counts were recorded for this clone. The V gene is TRBV30, the J gene TRBJ2-3, with D possibly being TRBD2 (6 bases). V was clipped by 4 bases and J by 4 bases, with 12 bases between them. This CDR3 has 13 amino acids. The germline gives CDR1 GTSNPN, CDR2 SVGIG (reference sequence). The CDR3 DNA reads TGTGCCTGGAATCAAGCGGGCCCAGATACGCAGTATTTT. Translating it yields CAWNQAGPDTQYF.

This clone occurred once. The V call is TRBV30, the J call TRBJ1-4, with D perhaps matching TRBD1 (6 bases). CDR3 length equals 15 residues. From germline, CDR1 is GTSNPN and CDR2 SVGIG (reference sequence). Trimming removed 2 bases at V and 7 bases at J, with 17 bases between. The CDR3 DNA reads TGTGCCTGGAGTCCCTCCAGGGGTGGGAGTGAAAAACTGTTTTTT. Translation: CAWSPSRGGSEKLFF. Supplemented by reference TRBV30 and TRBJ1-4, the full variable domain reads SQTIHQWPATLVQPVGSPLSLECTVEGTSNPNLYWYRQAAGRGLQLLFYSVGIGQISSEVPQNLSASRPQDRQFILSSKKLLLSDSGFYLCAWSPSRGGSEKLFFGSGTQLSVL.

The chain has TRBV30 and TRBJ2-1, with TRBD2 matching 13 bases. From germline, CDR1 is GTSNPN and CDR2 SVGIG (reference sequence). CDR3 length equals 16 residues. J lost 9 bases, V lost 3 bases, and 11 bases had no gene match. CDR3 DNA: TGTGCCTGGAGGCGGCCGGGGACTAGCGGGAAGACTGAGCAGTTCTTC. The encoded protein is CAWRRPGTSGKTEQFF.

A few counts support this clone. The chain joins TRBV4-1 to TRBJ2-4, with TRBD2 matching over 12 bases. The V gene end was trimmed by 6 bases and the J gene end by 8 bases; junction bases not matched to a gene: 8. The CDR3 consists of 15 residues. Per germline, CDR1 MGHRA and CDR2 YSYEKL. The CDR3 DNA sequence: TGCGCCAGCAGGGTGACTAGCGGGAGTATCCACATTCAGTACTTC. This codes for CASRVTSGSIHIQYF.

V and J are TRBV30 and TRBJ2-7; D is ambiguous. Per germline, CDR1 GTSNPN and CDR2 SVGIG (reference sequence). V gave up 8 bases and J gave up 0 bases, with 17 bases separating them. The CDR3 has 14 residues. In nucleotides, the CDR3 is TGTGCCATCACTCGGCGGTCAGGCTCCTACGAGCAGTACTTC. This codes for CAITRRSGSYEQYF.

This chain joins TRBV25-1 and TRBJ2-7; 8 bases line up with TRBD1. The CDR3 runs 13 residues. V dropped 3 bases and J dropped 5; count of bases not matched to a gene: 3. Germline CDR1 is MGHDK and CDR2 is SYGVNS. Here the CDR3 reads CASSDPDRDEQYF. Here the CDR3 DNA reads TGTGCCAGCAGTGACCCGGACAGGGACGAGCAGTACTTC.